This T cell receptor (beta chain) was sequenced for a study of PD-1 blockade in classical Hodgkin lymphoma. Study details: Nivolumab dosing for patients was 3 mg/kg, administered intravenously every 2 weeks.

To note about this clone: Its antigen remains unknown.

Study results and limitations: Reports indicated that newly diagnosed patients had lower baseline TCR diversity than healthy donors did.

Unmatched junction bases numbered 11, after V lost 3 bases and J lost 3 bases. Germline lookup yields CDR1 SGHRS and CDR2 YFSETQ. The CDR3 runs 19 residues. Sequencing was performed with immunoSEQ multiplex PCR; in TCRdb, only in-frame clones are kept and a portion is missing. The sample includes 30,000 to 35,000 clones, 90% of them seen just once. Relapses following autologous stem cell transplantation were seen in all patients, with brentuximab vedotin exposure varying. Investigators isolated CD4+ T cells from thawed PBMCs through magnetic negative selection. Complete response, partial response or progressive disease constituted the best response categories observed.

The chain has TRBV5-1 and TRBJ2-1, with 14 bases identical to TRBD2. This clonotype was obtained from a human donor with classical Hodgkin lymphoma. The sequenced sample was CD4+ T cells from blood, obtained at baseline. The CDR3 here is CASSSAGLAGAIGYNEQFF. DNA for the CDR3: TGCGCCAGCAGCTCTGCGGGACTAGCGGGAGCAATCGGCTACAATGAGCAGTTCTTC.